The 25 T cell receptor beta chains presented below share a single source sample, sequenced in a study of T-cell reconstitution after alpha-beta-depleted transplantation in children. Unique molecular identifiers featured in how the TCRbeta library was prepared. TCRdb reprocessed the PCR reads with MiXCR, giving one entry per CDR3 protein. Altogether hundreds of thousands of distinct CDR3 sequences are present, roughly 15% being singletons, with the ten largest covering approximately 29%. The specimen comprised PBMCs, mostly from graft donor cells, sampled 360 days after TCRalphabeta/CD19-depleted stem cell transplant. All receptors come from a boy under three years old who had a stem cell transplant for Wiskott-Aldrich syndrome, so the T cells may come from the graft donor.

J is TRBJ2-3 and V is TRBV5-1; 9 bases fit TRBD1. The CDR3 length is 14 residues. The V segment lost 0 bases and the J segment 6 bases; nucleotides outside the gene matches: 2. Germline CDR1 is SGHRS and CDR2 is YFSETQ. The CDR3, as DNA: TGCGCCAGCAGCTTGGGACAGGGGGACGATACGCAGTATTTT. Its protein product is CASSLGQGDDTQYF.

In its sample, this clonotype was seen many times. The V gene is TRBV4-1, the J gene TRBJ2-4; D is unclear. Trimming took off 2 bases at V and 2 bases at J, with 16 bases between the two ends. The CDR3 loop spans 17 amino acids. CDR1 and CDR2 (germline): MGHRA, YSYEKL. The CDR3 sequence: CASSQSDRKGTKNIQYF. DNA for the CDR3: TGCGCCAGCAGCCAATCCGACCGGAAGGGTACCAAAAACATTCAGTACTTC.

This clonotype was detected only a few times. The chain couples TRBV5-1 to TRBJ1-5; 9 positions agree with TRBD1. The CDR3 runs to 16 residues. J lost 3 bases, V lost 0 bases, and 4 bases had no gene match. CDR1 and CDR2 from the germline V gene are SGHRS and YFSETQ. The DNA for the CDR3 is TGCGCCAGCAGCTTGGAAGGACAGGGGCCCAATCAGCCCCAGCATTTT. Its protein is CASSLEGQGPNQPQHF.

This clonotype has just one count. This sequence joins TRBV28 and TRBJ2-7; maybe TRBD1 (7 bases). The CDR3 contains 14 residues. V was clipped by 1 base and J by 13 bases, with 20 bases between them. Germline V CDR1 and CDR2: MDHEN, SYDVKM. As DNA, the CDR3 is TGTGCCAGCAGTTTATCGATGCGGGGACAGCCCCTCTACTTC. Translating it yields CASSLSMRGQPLYF.

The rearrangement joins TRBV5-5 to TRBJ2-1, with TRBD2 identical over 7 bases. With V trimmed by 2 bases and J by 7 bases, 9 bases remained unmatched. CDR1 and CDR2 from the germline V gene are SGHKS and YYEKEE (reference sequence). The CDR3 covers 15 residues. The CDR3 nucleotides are TGTGCCAGCAGCTTTTTACGTGGACTAGAAAATGAGCAGTTCTTC. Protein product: CASSFLRGLENEQFF.

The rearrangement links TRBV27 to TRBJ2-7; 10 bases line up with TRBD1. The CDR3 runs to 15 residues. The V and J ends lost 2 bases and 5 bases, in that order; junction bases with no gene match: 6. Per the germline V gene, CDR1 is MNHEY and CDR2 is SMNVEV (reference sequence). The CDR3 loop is CASSLPRGTGDEQYF. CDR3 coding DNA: TGTGCCAGCAGTTTACCCCGAGGGACAGGGGACGAGCAGTACTTC.

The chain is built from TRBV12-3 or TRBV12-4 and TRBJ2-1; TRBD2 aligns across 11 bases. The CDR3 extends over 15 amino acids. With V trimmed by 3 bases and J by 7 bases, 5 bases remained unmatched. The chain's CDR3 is CASSFSSGRQNEQFF. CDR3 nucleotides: TGTGCCAGCAGTTTTTCTAGCGGGAGGCAGAATGAGCAGTTCTTC.

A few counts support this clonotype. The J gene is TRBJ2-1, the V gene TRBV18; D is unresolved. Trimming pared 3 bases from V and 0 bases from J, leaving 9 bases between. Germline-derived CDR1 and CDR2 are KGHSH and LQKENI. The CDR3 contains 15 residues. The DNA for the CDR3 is TGTGCCAGCTCACCTGCGTGGAGCTCCTACAATGAGCAGTTCTTC. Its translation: CASSPAWSSYNEQFF.

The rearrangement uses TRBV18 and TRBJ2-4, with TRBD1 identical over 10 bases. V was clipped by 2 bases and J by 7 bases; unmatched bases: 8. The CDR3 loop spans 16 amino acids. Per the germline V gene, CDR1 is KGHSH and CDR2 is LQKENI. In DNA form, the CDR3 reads TGTGCCAGCTCACCAATTTCCGGGACAGGGGACAACATTCAGTACTTC. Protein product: CASSPISGTGDNIQYF.

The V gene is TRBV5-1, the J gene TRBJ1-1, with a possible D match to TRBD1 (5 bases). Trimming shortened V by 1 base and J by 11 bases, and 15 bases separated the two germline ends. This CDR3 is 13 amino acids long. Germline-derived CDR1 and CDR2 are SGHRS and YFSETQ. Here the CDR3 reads CASSLLQGGEAFF. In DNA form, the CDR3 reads TGCGCCAGCAGCTTGCTCCAGGGCGGGGAGGCTTTCTTT.

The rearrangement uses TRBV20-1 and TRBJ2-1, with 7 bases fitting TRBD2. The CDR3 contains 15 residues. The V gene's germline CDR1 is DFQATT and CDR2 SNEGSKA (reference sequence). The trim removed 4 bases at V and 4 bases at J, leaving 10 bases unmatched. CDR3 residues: CSATPSGMGYNEQFF. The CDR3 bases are TGCAGTGCTACCCCAAGCGGGATGGGGTACAATGAGCAGTTCTTC.

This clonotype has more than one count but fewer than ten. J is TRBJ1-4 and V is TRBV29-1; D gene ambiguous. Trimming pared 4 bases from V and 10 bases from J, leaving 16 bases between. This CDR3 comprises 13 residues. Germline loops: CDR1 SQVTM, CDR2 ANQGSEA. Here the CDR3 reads CSVGVLSGGKLFF. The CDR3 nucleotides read TGCAGCGTTGGAGTACTCTCGGGAGGAAAACTGTTTTTT.

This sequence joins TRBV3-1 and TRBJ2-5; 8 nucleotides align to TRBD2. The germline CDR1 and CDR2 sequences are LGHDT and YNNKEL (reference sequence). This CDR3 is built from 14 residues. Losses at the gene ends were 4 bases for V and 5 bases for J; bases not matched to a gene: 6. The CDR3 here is CASSLKGTRETQYF. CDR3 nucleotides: TGTGCCAGCAGCCTAAAGGGGACTAGGGAGACCCAGTACTTC.

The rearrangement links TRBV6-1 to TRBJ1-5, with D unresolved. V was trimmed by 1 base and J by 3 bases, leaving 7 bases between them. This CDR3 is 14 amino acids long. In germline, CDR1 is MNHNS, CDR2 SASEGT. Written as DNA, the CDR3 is TGTGCCAGCAGTGAAGTACAGATCAATCAGCCCCAGCATTTT. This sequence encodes CASSEVQINQPQHF.

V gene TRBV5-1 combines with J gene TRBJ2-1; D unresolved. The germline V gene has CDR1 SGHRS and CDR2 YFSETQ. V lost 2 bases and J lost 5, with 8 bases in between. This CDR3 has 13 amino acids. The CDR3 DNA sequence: TGCGCCAGCAGCTTCCCCAACGACAATGAGCAGTTCTTC. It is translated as CASSFPNDNEQFF. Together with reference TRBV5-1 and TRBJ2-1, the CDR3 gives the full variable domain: KAGVTQTPRYLIKTRGQQVTLSCSPISGHRSVSWYQQTPGQGLQFLFEYFSETQRNKGNFPGRFSGRQFSNSRSEMNVSTLELGDSALYLCASSFPNDNEQFFGPGTRLTVL.

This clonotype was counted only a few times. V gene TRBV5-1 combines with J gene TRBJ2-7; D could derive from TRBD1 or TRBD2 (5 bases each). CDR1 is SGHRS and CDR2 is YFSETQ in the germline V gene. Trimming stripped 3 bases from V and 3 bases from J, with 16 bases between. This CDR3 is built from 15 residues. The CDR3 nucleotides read TGCGCCAGCAGCTGGGGGTCGCCCTCTCTCTACGAGCAGTACTTC. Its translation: CASSWGSPSLYEQYF.

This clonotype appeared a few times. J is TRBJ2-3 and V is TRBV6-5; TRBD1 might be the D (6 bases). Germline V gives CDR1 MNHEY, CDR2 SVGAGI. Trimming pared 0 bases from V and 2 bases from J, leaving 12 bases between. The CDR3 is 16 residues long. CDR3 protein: CASSYSYRASTDTQYF. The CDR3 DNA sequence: TGTGCCAGCAGTTACTCGTACAGGGCCTCCACAGATACGCAGTATTTT.

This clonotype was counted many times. Here the CDR3 reads CASRRTANTGELFF. For the CDR3, the DNA is TGTGCCAGCAGACGGACAGCGAACACCGGGGAGCTGTTTTTT. The rearrangement uses TRBV12-3 or TRBV12-4 and TRBJ2-2; a weak D match, TRBD1 (6 bases). Trimming cost V 6 bases and J 0 bases, with 8 bases left between them. The CDR3 length is 14 residues.

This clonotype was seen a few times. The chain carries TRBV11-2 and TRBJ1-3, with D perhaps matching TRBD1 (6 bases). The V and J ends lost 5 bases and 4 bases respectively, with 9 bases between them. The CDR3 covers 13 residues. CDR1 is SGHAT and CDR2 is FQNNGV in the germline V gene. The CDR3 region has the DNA TGTGCCAGCAGCGCGGACAGCGGAAACACCATATATTTT. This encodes CASSADSGNTIYF. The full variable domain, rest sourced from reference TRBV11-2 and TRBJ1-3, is EAGVAQSPRYKIIEKRQSVAFWCNPISGHATLYWYQQILGQGPKLLIQFQNNGVVDDSQLPKDRFSAERLKGVDSTLKIQPAKLEDSAVYLCASSADSGNTIYFGEGSWLTVV.

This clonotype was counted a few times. The CDR3 reads CASSRTSSGELFF. The CDR3 region has the DNA TGTGCCAGCAGCCGGACTAGCTCCGGGGAGCTGTTTTTT. The chain carries TRBV7-7 and TRBJ2-2; 8 bases align to TRBD2. CDR3 length: 13 residues. V dropped 5 bases and J dropped 6; count of bases not matched to a gene: 2. CDR1 and CDR2 from the germline V gene are SSHAT and FNYEAQ (reference sequence).

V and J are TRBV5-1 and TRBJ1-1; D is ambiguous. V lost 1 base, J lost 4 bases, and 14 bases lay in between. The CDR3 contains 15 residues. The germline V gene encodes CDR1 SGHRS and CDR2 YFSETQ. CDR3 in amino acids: CASSLQTGLATEAFF. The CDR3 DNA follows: TGCGCCAGCAGCTTGCAGACCGGACTGGCCACTGAAGCTTTCTTT.

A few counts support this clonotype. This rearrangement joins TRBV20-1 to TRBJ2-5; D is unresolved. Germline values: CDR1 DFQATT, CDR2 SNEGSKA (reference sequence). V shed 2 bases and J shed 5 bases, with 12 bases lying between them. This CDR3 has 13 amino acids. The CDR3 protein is CSARNAAGETQYF. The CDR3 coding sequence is TGCAGTGCTAGAAACGCGGCCGGGGAGACCCAGTACTTC.

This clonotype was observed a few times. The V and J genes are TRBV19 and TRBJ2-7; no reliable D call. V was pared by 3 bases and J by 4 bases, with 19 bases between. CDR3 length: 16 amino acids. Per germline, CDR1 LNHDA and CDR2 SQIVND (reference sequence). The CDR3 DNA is TGTGCCAGTAGTATGTATGCCGGGCCACTATTTTACGAGCAGTACTTC. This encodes CASSMYAGPLFYEQYF.

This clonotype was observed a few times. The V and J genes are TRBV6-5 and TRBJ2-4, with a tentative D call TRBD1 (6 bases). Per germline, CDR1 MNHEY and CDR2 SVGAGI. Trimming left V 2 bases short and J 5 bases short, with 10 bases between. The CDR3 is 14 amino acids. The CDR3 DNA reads TGTGCCAGCAGTTACAGCAGGGGCCAAAACATTCAGTACTTC. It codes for CASSYSRGQNIQYF.

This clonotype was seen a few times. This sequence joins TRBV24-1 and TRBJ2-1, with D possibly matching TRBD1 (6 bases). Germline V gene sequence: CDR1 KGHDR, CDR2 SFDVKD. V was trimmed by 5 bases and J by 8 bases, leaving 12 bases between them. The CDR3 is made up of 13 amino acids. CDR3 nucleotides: TGTGCCACCAGTGGAGGGGGTTTTTATGAGCAGTTCTTC. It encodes CATSGGGFYEQFF.